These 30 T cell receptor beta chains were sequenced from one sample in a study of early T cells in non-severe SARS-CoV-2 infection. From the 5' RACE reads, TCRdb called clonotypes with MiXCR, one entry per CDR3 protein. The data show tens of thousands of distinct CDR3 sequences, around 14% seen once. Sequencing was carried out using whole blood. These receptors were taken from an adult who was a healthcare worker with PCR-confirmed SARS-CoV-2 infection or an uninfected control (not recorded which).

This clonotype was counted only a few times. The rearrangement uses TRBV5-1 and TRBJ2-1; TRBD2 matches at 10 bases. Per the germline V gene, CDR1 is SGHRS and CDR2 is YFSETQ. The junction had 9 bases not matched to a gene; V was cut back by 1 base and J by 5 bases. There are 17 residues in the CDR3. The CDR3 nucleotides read TGCGCCAGCAGCTTGAATACCGGGACTAGCGTAAACAATGAGCAGTTCTTC. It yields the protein CASSLNTGTSVNNEQFF.

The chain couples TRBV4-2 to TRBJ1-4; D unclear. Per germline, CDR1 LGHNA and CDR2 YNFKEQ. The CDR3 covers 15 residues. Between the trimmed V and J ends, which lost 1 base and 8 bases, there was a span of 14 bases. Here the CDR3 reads CASSQVLPGGEKLFF. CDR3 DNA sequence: TGTGCCAGCAGCCAAGTCTTGCCCGGCGGGGAAAAACTGTTTTTT.

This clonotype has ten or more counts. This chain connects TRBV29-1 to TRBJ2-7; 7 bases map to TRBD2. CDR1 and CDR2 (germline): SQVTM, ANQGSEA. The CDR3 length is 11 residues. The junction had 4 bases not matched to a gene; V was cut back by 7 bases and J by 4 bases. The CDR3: CSGTRAYEQYF. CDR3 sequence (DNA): TGCAGCGGGACTAGGGCTTACGAGCAGTACTTC.

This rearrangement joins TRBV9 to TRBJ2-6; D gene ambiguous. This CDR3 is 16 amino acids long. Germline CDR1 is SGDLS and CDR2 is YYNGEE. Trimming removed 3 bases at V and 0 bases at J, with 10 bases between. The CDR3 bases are TGTGCCAGCAGCGGACATACTCTCTCTGGGGCCAACGTCCTGACTTTC. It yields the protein CASSGHTLSGANVLTF.

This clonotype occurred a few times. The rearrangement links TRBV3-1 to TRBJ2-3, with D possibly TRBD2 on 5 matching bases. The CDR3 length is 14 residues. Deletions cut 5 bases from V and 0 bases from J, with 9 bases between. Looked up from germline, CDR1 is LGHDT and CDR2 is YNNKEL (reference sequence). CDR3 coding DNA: TGTGCCAGCAGCGTAGAGCGGAGCACAGATACGCAGTATTTT. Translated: CASSVERSTDTQYF.

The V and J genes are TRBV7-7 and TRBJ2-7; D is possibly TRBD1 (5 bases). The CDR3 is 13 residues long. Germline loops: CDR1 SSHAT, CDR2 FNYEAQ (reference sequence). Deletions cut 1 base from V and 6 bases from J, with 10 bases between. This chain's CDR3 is CASSLVQGGEQYF. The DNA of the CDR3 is TGTGCCAGCAGCTTAGTTCAGGGCGGCGAGCAGTACTTC.

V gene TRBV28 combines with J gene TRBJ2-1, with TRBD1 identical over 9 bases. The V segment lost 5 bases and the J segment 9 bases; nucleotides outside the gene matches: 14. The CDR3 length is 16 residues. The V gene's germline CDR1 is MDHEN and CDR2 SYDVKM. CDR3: CASSPNPGQGFSEQFF. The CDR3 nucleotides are TGTGCCAGCAGTCCTAATCCGGGACAGGGTTTTAGTGAGCAGTTCTTC.

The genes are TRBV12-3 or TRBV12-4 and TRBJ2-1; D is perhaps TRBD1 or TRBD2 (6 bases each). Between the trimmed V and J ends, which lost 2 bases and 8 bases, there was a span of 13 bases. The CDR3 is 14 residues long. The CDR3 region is CASSLSAGGHEQFF. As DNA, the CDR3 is TGTGCCAGCAGTTTATCGGCCGGGGGCCATGAGCAGTTCTTC.

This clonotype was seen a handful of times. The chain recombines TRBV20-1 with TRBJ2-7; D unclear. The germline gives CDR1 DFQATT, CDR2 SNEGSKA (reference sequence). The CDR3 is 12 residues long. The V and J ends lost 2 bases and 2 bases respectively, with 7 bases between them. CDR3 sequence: CSARKGPYEQYF. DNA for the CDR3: TGCAGTGCTAGAAAAGGACCCTACGAGCAGTACTTC.

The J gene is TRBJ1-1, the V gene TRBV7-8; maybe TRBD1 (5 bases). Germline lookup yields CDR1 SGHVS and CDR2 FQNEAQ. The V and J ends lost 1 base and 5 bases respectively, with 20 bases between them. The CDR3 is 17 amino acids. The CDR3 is CASSLGPTGSVRTEAFF. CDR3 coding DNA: TGTGCCAGCAGCTTAGGGCCCACAGGCAGTGTGAGGACTGAAGCTTTCTTT.

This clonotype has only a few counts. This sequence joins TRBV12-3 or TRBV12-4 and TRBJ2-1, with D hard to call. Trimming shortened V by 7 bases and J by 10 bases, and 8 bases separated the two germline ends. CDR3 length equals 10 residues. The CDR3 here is CASKGTEQFF. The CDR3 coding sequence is TGTGCCAGCAAAGGCACCGAGCAGTTCTTC.

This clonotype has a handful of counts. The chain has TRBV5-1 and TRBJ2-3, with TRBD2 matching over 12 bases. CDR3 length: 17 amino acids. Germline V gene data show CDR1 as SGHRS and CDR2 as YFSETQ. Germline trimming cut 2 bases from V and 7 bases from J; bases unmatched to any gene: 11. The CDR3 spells CASSFGLAGGPENTQYF. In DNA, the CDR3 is TGCGCCAGCAGCTTCGGTCTAGCGGGAGGGCCTGAAAATACGCAGTATTTT.

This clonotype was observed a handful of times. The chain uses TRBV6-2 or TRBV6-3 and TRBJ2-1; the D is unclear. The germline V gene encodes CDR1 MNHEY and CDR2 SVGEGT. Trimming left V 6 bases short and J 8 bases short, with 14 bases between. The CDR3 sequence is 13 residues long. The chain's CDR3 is CASSPGESDEQFF. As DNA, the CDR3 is TGTGCCAGCAGCCCCGGCGAATCCGATGAGCAGTTCTTC.

The CDR3 DNA reads as TGTGCCAGCAGCAGAATGGGGGGTGCGGCTTTCTTT. This encodes CASSRMGGAAFF. This rearrangement joins TRBV6-1 to TRBJ1-1; TRBD1 is a possible D gene (5 bases). The CDR3 is 12 residues long. The germline CDR1 and CDR2 sequences are MNHNS and SASEGT. Trimming took 6 bases from V and 11 from J, leaving 16 bases between them.

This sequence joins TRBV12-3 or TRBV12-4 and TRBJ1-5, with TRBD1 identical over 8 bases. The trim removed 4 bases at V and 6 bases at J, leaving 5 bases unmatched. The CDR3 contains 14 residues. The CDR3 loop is CASSSQGAAQPQHF. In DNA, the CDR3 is TGTGCCAGCAGTTCCCAGGGGGCTGCTCAGCCCCAGCATTTT.

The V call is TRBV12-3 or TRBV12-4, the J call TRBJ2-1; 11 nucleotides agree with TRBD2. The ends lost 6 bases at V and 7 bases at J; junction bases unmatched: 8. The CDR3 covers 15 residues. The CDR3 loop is CASRDLAGGRNEQFF. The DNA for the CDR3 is TGTGCCAGCAGGGATCTAGCGGGAGGTAGGAATGAGCAGTTCTTC.

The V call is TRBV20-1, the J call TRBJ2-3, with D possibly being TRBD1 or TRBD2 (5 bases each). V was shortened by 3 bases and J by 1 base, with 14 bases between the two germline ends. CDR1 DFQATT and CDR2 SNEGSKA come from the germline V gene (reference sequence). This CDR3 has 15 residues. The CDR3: CSASAWDPGTDTQYF. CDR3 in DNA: TGCAGTGCTAGTGCTTGGGACCCAGGCACAGATACGCAGTATTTT.

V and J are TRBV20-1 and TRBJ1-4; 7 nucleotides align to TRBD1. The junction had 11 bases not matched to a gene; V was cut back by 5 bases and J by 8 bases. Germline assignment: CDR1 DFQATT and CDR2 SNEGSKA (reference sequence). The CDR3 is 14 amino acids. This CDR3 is CSAHPGGAGEKLFF. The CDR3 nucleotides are TGCAGTGCTCACCCAGGGGGGGCGGGCGAAAAACTGTTTTTT.

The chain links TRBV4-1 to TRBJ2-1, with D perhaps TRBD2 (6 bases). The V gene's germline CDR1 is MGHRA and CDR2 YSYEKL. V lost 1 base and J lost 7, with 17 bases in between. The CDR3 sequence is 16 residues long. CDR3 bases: TGCGCCAGCAGCCAAGGTAACCGGGAGAGGTTTAATGAGCAGTTCTTC. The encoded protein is CASSQGNRERFNEQFF.

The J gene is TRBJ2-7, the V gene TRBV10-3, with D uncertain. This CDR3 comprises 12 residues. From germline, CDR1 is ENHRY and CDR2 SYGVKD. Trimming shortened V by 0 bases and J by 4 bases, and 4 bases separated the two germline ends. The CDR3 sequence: CAISESRYEQYF. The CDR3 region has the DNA TGTGCCATCAGTGAGTCCCGGTACGAGCAGTACTTC.

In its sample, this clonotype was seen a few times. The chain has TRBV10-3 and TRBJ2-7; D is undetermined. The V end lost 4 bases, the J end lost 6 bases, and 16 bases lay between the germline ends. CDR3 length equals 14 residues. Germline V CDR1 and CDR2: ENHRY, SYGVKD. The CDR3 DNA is TGTGCCATCAGTGGCTTAGGGATTAGGAGCGAGCAGTACTTC. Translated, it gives CAISGLGIRSEQYF.

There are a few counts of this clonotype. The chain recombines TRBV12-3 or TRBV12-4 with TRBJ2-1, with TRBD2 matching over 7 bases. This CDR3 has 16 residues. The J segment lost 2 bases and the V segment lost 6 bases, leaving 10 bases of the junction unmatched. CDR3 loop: CASSTTRGVTYNEQFF. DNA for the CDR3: TGTGCCAGCAGCACTACACGGGGGGTAACCTACAATGAGCAGTTCTTC.

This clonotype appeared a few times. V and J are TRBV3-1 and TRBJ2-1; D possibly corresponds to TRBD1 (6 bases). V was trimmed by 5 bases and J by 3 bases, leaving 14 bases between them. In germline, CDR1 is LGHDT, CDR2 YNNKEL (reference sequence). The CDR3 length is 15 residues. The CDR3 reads CASSADRNNYNEQFF. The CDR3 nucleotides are TGTGCCAGCAGCGCCGACAGGAACAACTACAATGAGCAGTTCTTC.

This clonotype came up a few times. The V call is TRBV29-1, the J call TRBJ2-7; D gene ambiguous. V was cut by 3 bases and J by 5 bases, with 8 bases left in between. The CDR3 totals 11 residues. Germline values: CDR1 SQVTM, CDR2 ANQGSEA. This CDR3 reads CSVDIGNEQYF. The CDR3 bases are TGCAGCGTTGATATAGGCAACGAGCAGTACTTC.

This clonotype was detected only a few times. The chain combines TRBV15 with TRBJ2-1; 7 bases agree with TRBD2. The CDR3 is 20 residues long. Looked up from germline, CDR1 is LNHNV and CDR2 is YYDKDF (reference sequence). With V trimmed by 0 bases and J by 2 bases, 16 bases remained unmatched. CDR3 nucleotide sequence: TGTGCCACCAGCAGAGACTTAATGATCCCGGGAGGCGGAGCCTACAATGAGCAGTTCTTC. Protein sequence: CATSRDLMIPGGGAYNEQFF.

The CDR3 here is CSANIRETQYF. The CDR3 DNA is TGCAGTGCTAACATTAGAGAGACCCAGTACTTC. The chain is built from TRBV20-1 and TRBJ2-5; D is uncertain. This CDR3 spans 11 amino acids. Trimming took off 4 bases at V and 4 bases at J, with 7 bases between the two ends. Germline CDR1 DFQATT, CDR2 SNEGSKA (reference sequence).

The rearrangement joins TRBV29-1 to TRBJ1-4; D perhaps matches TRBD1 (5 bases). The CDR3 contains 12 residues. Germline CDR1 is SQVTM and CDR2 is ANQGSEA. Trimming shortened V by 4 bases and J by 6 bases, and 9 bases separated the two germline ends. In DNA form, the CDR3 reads TGCAGCGTTGGGGGGGTTGATGAAAAACTGTTTTTT. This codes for CSVGGVDEKLFF. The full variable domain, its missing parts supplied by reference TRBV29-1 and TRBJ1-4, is SAVISQKPSRDICQRGTSLTIQCQVDSQVTMMFWYRQQPGQSLTLIATANQGSEATYESGFVIDKFPISRPNLTFSTLTVSNMSPEDSSIYLCSVGGVDEKLFFGSGTQLSVL.

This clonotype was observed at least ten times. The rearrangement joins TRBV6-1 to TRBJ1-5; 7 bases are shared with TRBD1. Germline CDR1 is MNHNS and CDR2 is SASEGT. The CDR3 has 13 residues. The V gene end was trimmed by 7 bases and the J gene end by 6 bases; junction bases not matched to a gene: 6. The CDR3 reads CASNQQGFQPQHF. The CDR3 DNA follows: TGTGCCAGCAACCAACAGGGGTTTCAGCCCCAGCATTTT.

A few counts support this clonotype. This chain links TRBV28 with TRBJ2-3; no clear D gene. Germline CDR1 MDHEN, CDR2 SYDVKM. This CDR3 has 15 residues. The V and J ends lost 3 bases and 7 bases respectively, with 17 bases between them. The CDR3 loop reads CASSLGGRSVNTQYF. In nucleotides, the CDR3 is TGTGCCAGCAGTTTGGGTGGCAGGTCGGTCAATACGCAGTATTTT.

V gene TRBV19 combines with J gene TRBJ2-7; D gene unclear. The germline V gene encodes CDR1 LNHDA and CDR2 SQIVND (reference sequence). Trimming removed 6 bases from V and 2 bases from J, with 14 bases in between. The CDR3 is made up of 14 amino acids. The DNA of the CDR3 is TGTGCCAGTAGCCCTGGGCAGGTAACCTACGAGCAGTACTTC. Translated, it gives CASSPGQVTYEQYF.